The 10 T cell receptor beta chains below were found in one sample sequenced in a study of shared clonotypes between healthy human individuals. Method: immunoSEQ multiplex PCR; TCRdb's copy keeps in-frame clones and lacks some. The table lists about 1 million clones, under 80% of them singletons. The sequenced material came from memory CD4+ T cells sorted from blood. The subset denotes: CD45RA-negative fraction. Every receptor here comes from a man aged 18 to 29 in good health.

CDR3 region: CASTRQILNTEAFF. CDR3 in DNA: TGTGCCAGTACCCGACAGATTCTGAACACTGAAGCTTTCTTT. V usage is TRBV19 and J usage is TRBJ1-1; tentative D call: TRBD1 (5 bases). V shed 7 bases and J shed 0 bases, with 12 bases lying between them. Germline CDR1 LNHDA, CDR2 SQIVND (reference sequence). This CDR3 has 14 residues. Drawing the rest from reference TRBV19 and TRBJ1-1, the complete variable domain is DGGITQSPKYLFRKEGQNVTLSCEQNLNHDAMYWYRQDPGQGLRLIYYSQIVNDFQKGDIAEGYSVSREKKESFPLTVTSAQKNPTAFYLCASTRQILNTEAFFGQGTRLTVV.

The chain carries TRBV9 and TRBJ2-6, with TRBD1 matching 8 bases. Per germline, CDR1 SGDLS and CDR2 YYNGEE. CDR3 size: 19 residues. With V trimmed by 0 bases and J by 0 bases, 8 bases remained unmatched. The CDR3 loop reads CASSVALGTGYSGANVLTF. The DNA for the CDR3 is TGTGCCAGCAGCGTAGCGTTGGGGACAGGTTACTCTGGGGCCAACGTCCTGACTTTC.

CDR3 coding DNA: TGTGCCAGCAGCCCAGCAGGGGGCGATGGCTACACCTTC. It translates to CASSPAGGDGYTF. The V call is TRBV11-2, the J call TRBJ1-2; 8 positions agree with TRBD1. After removal of 5 bases from V and 6 bases from J, the junction contained 5 bases not matched to a gene. Germline-derived CDR1 and CDR2 are SGHAT and FQNNGV. This CDR3 comprises 13 residues.

The V gene is TRBV9, the J gene TRBJ1-2; 12 bases line up with TRBD1. CDR3 size: 16 residues. The ends lost 4 bases at V and 8 bases at J; junction bases unmatched: 12. Germline CDR1 and CDR2: SGDLS and YYNGEE. CDR3 sequence reads: CASSPAPGQGAVGYTF. DNA of the CDR3: TGTGCCAGCAGCCCGGCACCGGGACAGGGGGCGGTCGGCTACACCTTC.

The chain carries TRBV19 and TRBJ1-1, with D hard to call. Deletions cut 7 bases from V and 8 bases from J, with 20 bases between. Germline-derived CDR1 and CDR2 are LNHDA and SQIVND (reference sequence). This CDR3 is 14 amino acids long. This CDR3 is CASNGRVESGEAFF. CDR3 nucleotide sequence: TGTGCCAGTAATGGAAGGGTCGAGTCGGGCGAAGCTTTCTTT.

This clone was detected only once. J is TRBJ2-1 and V is TRBV5-4, with 8 bases fitting TRBD2. Trimming took 2 bases from V and 7 from J; bases not matched to a gene: 5. The CDR3 extends over 14 amino acids. Germline loops: CDR1 SGHNT, CDR2 YYREEE (reference sequence). The CDR3 DNA reads TGTGCCAGCAGCTTAGCGGGAGCGAGGAATGAGCAGTTCTTC. Its translation: CASSLAGARNEQFF.

This rearrangement joins TRBV9 to TRBJ1-3, with TRBD1 as a possible D gene (5 bases). Germline V gene lookup returns CDR1 SGDLS and CDR2 YYNGEE. The germline V and J ends were trimmed by 5 bases and 2 bases, with 17 bases remaining between them. This CDR3 is built from 16 residues. CDR3 protein: CASSNRGAGTGNTIYF. As DNA, the CDR3 is TGTGCCAGCAGTAATAGGGGCGCAGGAACTGGAAACACCATATATTTT.

The chain combines TRBV5-1 with TRBJ2-5, with TRBD2 matching 10 bases. Germline loops: CDR1 SGHRS, CDR2 YFSETQ. Trimming at V came to 4 bases and at J to 8 bases, leaving 8 bases not matched to a gene. The CDR3 covers 14 residues. CDR3 amino acids: CASSILAGEDTQYF. The DNA for the CDR3 is TGCGCCAGCAGCATTCTAGCGGGGGAGGACACCCAGTACTTC.

The CDR3 coding sequence is TGTGCCAGCACTCTGGGGGCTGGGGCCAACGTCCTGACTTTC. The encoded protein is CASTLGAGANVLTF. The V call is TRBV28, the J call TRBJ2-6; D is tentatively TRBD1 or TRBD2 (5 bases each). Germline V CDR1 and CDR2: MDHEN, SYDVKM. Trimming stripped 7 bases from V and 2 bases from J, with 9 bases between. The CDR3 has 14 amino acids.

The J gene is TRBJ1-1, the V gene TRBV6-8; TRBD1 agrees at 7 bases. V trimming: 5 bases; J trimming: 5 bases; junction bases outside the gene matches: 8. This CDR3 is 14 amino acids long. The germline CDR1 and CDR2 sequences are MNHGY and SAAAGT. CDR3 protein: CASSQQGLGTEAFF. CDR3 sequence (DNA): TGTGCCAGCAGTCAACAGGGGCTTGGGACTGAAGCTTTCTTT.